What follows are 12 T cell receptor beta chains derived from one specimen sequenced in a study of blood T cell repertoires in COVID-19. Assay used: immunoSEQ multiplex PCR; TCRdb lists only in-frame clones, some missing. In the table there are under 300,000 clones, around 90% of which are singletons. Sequenced sample: PBMCs or T cells enriched from blood (not recorded which). The origin of the receptors is a middle-aged woman who had been exposed to COVID-19.

This clone was counted once. This sequence joins TRBV27 and TRBJ1-4; 7 positions match TRBD1. This CDR3 spans 16 amino acids. V lost 5 bases to trimming and J lost 2 bases; unmatched junction nucleotides: 8. Germline CDR1 and CDR2: MNHEY and SMNVEV (reference sequence). The CDR3 nucleotides are TGTGCCAGCAGTCTCATAAGGGGGCCGACTAATGAAAAACTGTTTTTT. It yields the protein CASSLIRGPTNEKLFF. The full variable domain, its missing parts supplied by reference TRBV27 and TRBJ1-4, is EAQVTQNPRYLITVTGKKLTVTCSQNMNHEYMSWYRQDPGLGLRQIYYSMNVEVTDKGDVPEGYKVSRKEKRNFPLILESPSPNQTSLYFCASSLIRGPTNEKLFFGSGTQLSVL.

V is TRBV5-4 and J is TRBJ2-4; 9 bases agree with TRBD2. The J segment lost 0 bases and the V segment lost 5 bases, leaving 12 bases of the junction unmatched. This CDR3 spans 18 amino acids. CDR1 is SGHNT, CDR2 YYREEE, per germline (reference sequence). CDR3 coding DNA: TGTGCCAGCAGTATTGGGCAAGCGGGGGGCTTAGCCAAAAACATTCAGTACTTC. This gives the protein CASSIGQAGGLAKNIQYF.

V and J are TRBV27 and TRBJ1-1, with TRBD1 identical over 7 bases. After removal of 8 bases from V and 1 base from J, the junction contained 10 bases not matched to a gene. Germline loops: CDR1 MNHEY, CDR2 SMNVEV (reference sequence). The CDR3 totals 15 residues. In DNA form, the CDR3 reads TGTGCCAGCTCCCTACGACAGGGTTGGAACACTGAAGCTTTCTTT. Translating gives CASSLRQGWNTEAFF.

The chain couples TRBV25-1 to TRBJ1-1; TRBD1 is a possible D gene (6 bases). Per germline, CDR1 MGHDK and CDR2 SYGVNS. There are 16 residues in the CDR3. V gave up 0 bases and J gave up 1 base, with 12 bases separating them. CDR3 in DNA: TGTGCCAGCAGTGAATACCCGTGGACAGCGAACACTGAAGCTTTCTTT. Encoded protein: CASSEYPWTANTEAFF. Supplemented by reference TRBV25-1 and TRBJ1-1, the full variable domain reads EADIYQTPRYLVIGTGKKITLECSQTMGHDKMYWYQQDPGMELHLIHYSYGVNSTEKGDLSSESTVSRIRTEHFPLTLESARPSHTSQYLCASSEYPWTANTEAFFGQGTRLTVV.

V and J are TRBV7-2 and TRBJ2-1; 12 nucleotides align to TRBD2. Germline lookup yields CDR1 SGHTA and CDR2 FQGNSA. The V and J ends lost 5 bases and 8 bases, in that order; junction bases with no gene match: 10. This CDR3 is 16 amino acids long. The CDR3: CASSPRPSGGGHEQFF. The CDR3, as DNA: TGTGCCAGCAGCCCTCGACCTAGCGGGGGGGGTCATGAGCAGTTCTTC.

The chain joins TRBV4-3 to TRBJ1-3; tentatively, D is TRBD1 (6 bases). The CDR3 is 17 amino acids. Germline loops: CDR1 LGHNA, CDR2 YSLEER. Trimming removed 0 bases at V and 2 bases at J, with 14 bases between. The CDR3 region is CASSQEALGGPGNTIYF. The CDR3 nucleotides are TGCGCCAGCAGCCAAGAGGCCCTAGGGGGTCCTGGAAACACCATATATTTT.

The chain couples TRBV7-3 to TRBJ1-1, with unresolved D. V was trimmed by 2 bases and J by 1 base, leaving 8 bases between them. The germline V gene encodes CDR1 SGHTA and CDR2 FQGTGA. The CDR3 has 14 amino acids. The CDR3 here is CASSLAGTNTEAFF. The DNA of the CDR3 is TGTGCCAGCAGCTTAGCGGGTACGAACACTGAAGCTTTCTTT.

The chain employs TRBV7-2 and TRBJ1-1; possible D gene TRBD1, 5 bases. Trimming took 6 bases from V and 4 from J, leaving 15 bases between them. Germline CDR1 and CDR2: SGHTA and FQGNSA. The CDR3 loop spans 14 amino acids. DNA for the CDR3: TGTGCCAGCAGTCCCACACGGGGGGGCACTGAAGCTTTCTTT. The encoded protein is CASSPTRGGTEAFF.

This clone has just a few counts. V is TRBV7-9 and J is TRBJ2-1; 8 bases match TRBD2. The CDR3 has 17 amino acids. CDR1 is SEHNR, CDR2 FQNEAQ, per germline (reference sequence). J was trimmed by 7 bases and V by 3 bases; bases with no gene match: 14. The CDR3 region has the DNA TGTGCCAGCAGCTTTCAGCGGGAGTCTATTACAATTAATGAGCAGTTCTTC. It encodes CASSFQRESITINEQFF. Combining the CDR3 with reference TRBV7-9 and TRBJ2-1 gives the whole variable domain DTGVSQNPRHKITKRGQNVTFRCDPISEHNRLYWYRQTLGQGPEFLTYFQNEAQLEKSRLLSDRFSAERPKGSFSTLEIQRTEQGDSAMYLCASSFQRESITINEQFFGPGTRLTVL.

This CDR3 reads CASTPSLANTQYF. CDR3 in DNA: TGTGCCAGCACCCCCTCACTTGCTAATACGCAGTATTTT. V and J are TRBV7-9 and TRBJ2-3; D is unresolved. V shed 7 bases and J shed 7 bases, with 15 bases lying between them. In germline, CDR1 is SEHNR, CDR2 FQNEAQ (reference sequence). This CDR3 has 13 amino acids.

This chain uses TRBV3-1 (or the pseudogene TRBV3-2) with TRBJ2-3, with TRBD2 matching 9 bases. The CDR3 contains 18 residues. V lost 0 bases and J lost 3; bases outside the gene matches: 10. The germline CDR1 and CDR2 sequences are LGHDT and YNNKEL (reference sequence). The CDR3 sequence: CASSQEDSAGGPTDTQYF. The CDR3 bases are TGTGCCAGCAGCCAAGAAGACTCTGCGGGAGGGCCAACAGATACGCAGTATTTT.

This chain connects TRBV7-2 to TRBJ1-4, with D possibly TRBD1 on 5 matching bases. The germline V and J ends were trimmed by 7 bases and 14 bases, with 17 bases remaining between them. Germline CDR1 SGHTA, CDR2 FQGNSA. This CDR3 spans 12 amino acids. CDR3 bases: TGTGCCAGCAACTCCCCCGGGGGACGGCTGTTTTTT. Its translation is CASNSPGGRLFF.